One sample yielded the 26 T cell receptor beta chains listed below, sequenced in a study of blood T cell repertoires in COVID-19. The method was immunoSEQ multiplex PCR; TCRdb's version includes in-frame clones alone and lacks a portion of them. The sample has some 210,000 clones, 81% seen once. Sequenced material: PBMCs or T cells enriched from blood (not recorded which). These TCRs come from a woman aged 45-59 years with acute COVID-19.

The rearrangement links TRBV28 to TRBJ2-1; D is possibly TRBD2 (6 bases). Germline V gene sequence: CDR1 MDHEN, CDR2 SYDVKM. V shed 2 bases and J shed 0 bases, with 11 bases lying between them. This CDR3 comprises 16 residues. The CDR3 DNA reads as TGTGCCAGCAGTTTACCGGGAGCGAGCTCCTACAATGAGCAGTTCTTC. Residues: CASSLPGASSYNEQFF.

The table lists this clone with a few counts. The chain is built from TRBV28 and TRBJ1-2; D is uncertain. Germline V gene data show CDR1 as MDHEN and CDR2 as SYDVKM. The ends were cut back, 4 bases at V and 4 bases at J, with 16 bases in the middle. CDR3 length equals 15 residues. The CDR3 sequence is CASSSRTSRGYGYTF. CDR3 sequence (DNA): TGTGCCAGCAGTTCCCGGACTTCTCGGGGCTATGGCTACACCTTC.

V gene TRBV6-2 or TRBV6-3 combines with J gene TRBJ2-7; 11 nucleotides match TRBD2. Trimming took 5 bases from V and 1 from J; bases not matched to a gene: 4. The CDR3 spans 15 residues. Germline V gives CDR1 MNHEY, CDR2 SVGEGT. The CDR3, as DNA: TGTGCCAGCAGTACAACTAGCGGGGGATCCTACGAGCAGTACTTC. Encoded protein: CASSTTSGGSYEQYF.

The genes are TRBV3-1 (or the pseudogene TRBV3-2) and TRBJ2-1; 9 bases are a match to TRBD1. Per the germline V gene, CDR1 is LGHDT and CDR2 is YNNKEL (reference sequence). J lost 7 bases, V lost 3 bases, and 4 bases had no gene match. The length of the CDR3 is 14 residues. Written as DNA, the CDR3 is TGTGCCAGCAGCCAGACAGGGGGTTTGAATGAGCAGTTCTTC. Amino acid sequence: CASSQTGGLNEQFF.

This clone has only a few counts. This chain connects TRBV29-1 to TRBJ1-1, with D tentatively TRBD1 (6 bases). The V gene's germline CDR1 is SQVTM and CDR2 ANQGSEA. V was trimmed by 7 bases and J by 0 bases, leaving 18 bases between them. CDR3 length equals 15 residues. In DNA form, the CDR3 reads TGCAGCGCCGACAGGCCGTCCTTCTTGAACACTGAAGCTTTCTTT. It encodes CSADRPSFLNTEAFF.

With regard to this clone: Other DNA sequences from this sample encode an identical CDR3 as well. The gene calls are TRBV7-2 and TRBJ2-1; possible D gene TRBD1, 5 bases. The V gene's germline CDR1 is SGHTA and CDR2 FQGNSA. Trimming shortened V by 1 base and J by 0 bases, and 7 bases separated the two germline ends. CDR3 size: 15 residues. For the CDR3, the DNA is TGTGCCAGCAGCTTAGACAGGAGCTCCTACAATGAGCAGTTCTTC. Translation gives CASSLDRSSYNEQFF.

This clone came up once. V usage is TRBV20-1 and J usage is TRBJ1-1; D is unresolved. Germline loops: CDR1 DFQATT, CDR2 SNEGSKA (reference sequence). Trimming stripped 7 bases from V and 4 bases from J, with 10 bases between. The CDR3 has 11 residues. CDR3 sequence (DNA): TGCAGTGTACGGGAATTCACTGAAGCTTTCTTT. Its protein product is CSVREFTEAFF.

This sequence joins TRBV7-2 and TRBJ1-3, with D unclear. Germline assignment: CDR1 SGHTA and CDR2 FQGNSA. CDR3 size: 14 residues. Trimming cost V 7 bases and J 0 bases, with 10 bases left between them. In DNA form, the CDR3 reads TGTGCCAGCACCCCGACACTCTCTGGAAACACCATATATTTT. Amino acids: CASTPTLSGNTIYF.

V is TRBV6-2 or TRBV6-3 and J is TRBJ1-6; 8 bases match TRBD1. CDR1 is MNHEY, CDR2 SVGEGT, per germline. Unmatched junction bases numbered 6, after V lost 4 bases and J lost 10 bases. The CDR3 is made up of 14 amino acids. The CDR3 bases are TGTGCCAGCAGTTTCGACAGGGGTGGCTCACCCCTCCACTTT. It is translated as CASSFDRGGSPLHF.

This clone appeared once. J is TRBJ2-3 and V is TRBV5-4, with 8 nucleotides matching TRBD2. CDR3 length: 16 amino acids. Per the germline V gene, CDR1 is SGHNT and CDR2 is YYREEE (reference sequence). V gave up 0 bases and J gave up 4 bases; unmatched junction bases: 7. In nucleotides, the CDR3 is TGTGCCAGCAGCTTGGGTTTTGCGGGAGGCGCAGATACGCAGTATTTT. It is translated as CASSLGFAGGADTQYF. The full variable domain, its missing parts supplied by reference TRBV5-4 and TRBJ2-3, is ETGVTQSPTHLIKTRGQQVTLRCSSQSGHNTVSWYQQALGQGPQFIFQYYREEENGRGNFPPRFSGLQFPNYSSELNVNALELDDSALYLCASSLGFAGGADTQYFGPGTRLTVL.

The genes are TRBV15 and TRBJ2-5, with D perhaps matching TRBD1 (6 bases). This CDR3 spans 13 amino acids. Trimming removed 5 bases at V and 4 bases at J, with 11 bases between. From germline, CDR1 is LNHNV and CDR2 YYDKDF (reference sequence). CDR3 protein: CATSGRGIETQYF. As DNA, the CDR3 is TGTGCCACCAGCGGAAGGGGGATAGAGACCCAGTACTTC. Variable domain in full (rest from reference TRBV15 and TRBJ2-5): DAMVIQNPRYQVTQFGKPVTLSCSQTLNHNVMYWYQQKSSQAPKLLFHYYDKDFNNEADTPDNFQSRRPNTSFCFLDIRSPGLGDTAMYLCATSGRGIETQYFGPGTRLLVL.

J is TRBJ2-1 and V is TRBV12-3 or TRBV12-4; D is unclear. The CDR3 runs 12 residues. Trimming removed 4 bases at V and 7 bases at J, with 8 bases between. The CDR3 loop is CASSSQENEQFF. The CDR3 region has the DNA TGTGCCAGCAGTTCCCAGGAAAATGAGCAGTTCTTC.

To note about this clone: One junction end disagrees with the germline gene, perhaps due to a read error. The chain carries TRBV28 and TRBJ2-7; D possibly corresponds to TRBD2 (6 bases). Germline loops: CDR1 MDHEN, CDR2 SYDVKM. The CDR3 contains 14 residues. CDR3 bases: TGTGCCACCATCCCAGGACTATACTCCTCCGAGCAGTACTTC. This translates into CATIPGLYSSEQYF.

CDR3 sequence reads: CASRQQTVNTGELFF. The CDR3 DNA reads as TGTGCCAGCAGACAACAGACAGTTAACACCGGGGAGCTGTTTTTT. The genes are TRBV11-3 and TRBJ2-2; perhaps TRBD1 as D (5 bases). Germline lookup yields CDR1 SGHNT and CDR2 YENEEA. Deletions cut 6 bases from V and 2 bases from J, with 13 bases between. The CDR3 length is 15 residues.

The chain has TRBV7-2 and TRBJ2-3, with D uncertain. Germline V gene data show CDR1 as SGHTA and CDR2 as FQGNSA. The CDR3 contains 12 residues. CDR3 sequence: CANQRGTDTQYF. DNA of the CDR3: TGTGCAAACCAACGCGGAACAGATACGCAGTATTTT.

The rearrangement uses TRBV18 and TRBJ1-1; D is perhaps TRBD1 (6 bases). The length of the CDR3 is 16 residues. With 2 bases removed from V and 8 bases from J, the gap between germline ends came to 21 bases. The germline V gene has CDR1 KGHSH and CDR2 LQKENI. The CDR3: CASSPTGPLTLEEAFF. In DNA, the CDR3 is TGTGCCAGCTCACCAACAGGGCCTCTTACTTTGGAGGAAGCTTTCTTT.

The V call is TRBV18, the J call TRBJ2-1; 13 positions agree with TRBD2. This CDR3 spans 17 amino acids. With 1 base clipped from V and 5 bases from J, the junction kept 5 bases outside the gene matches. CDR1 and CDR2 from the germline V gene are KGHSH and LQKENI. CDR3 sequence reads: CASSPLNGLAGDNEQFF. The CDR3 DNA reads TGTGCCAGCTCACCACTAAACGGACTAGCGGGGGACAATGAGCAGTTCTTC.

This clone was seen only a few times. The chain recombines TRBV15 with TRBJ2-1; D possibly corresponds to TRBD2 (5 bases). CDR1 and CDR2 (germline): LNHNV, YYDKDF (reference sequence). The CDR3 totals 17 residues. Trimming stripped 3 bases from V and 4 bases from J, with 19 bases between. The CDR3 bases are TGTGCCACCAGCAGCCCCCGAGGCGGGCTTTCTTACAATGAGCAGTTCTTC. Amino acids: CATSSPRGGLSYNEQFF.

DNA of the CDR3: TGTGCCAGCAGGGGGGCTCTGGCGGGGGCGCGAAGAAACATTCAGTACTTC. Translating gives CASRGALAGARRNIQYF. V gene TRBV27 combines with J gene TRBJ2-4; TRBD2 might be the D (7 bases). Trimming pared 6 bases from V and 6 bases from J, leaving 24 bases between. Germline CDR1 and CDR2: MNHEY and SMNVEV (reference sequence). The CDR3 is 17 amino acids.

The chain is built from TRBV6-5 and TRBJ1-6, with D unclear. The germline CDR1 and CDR2 sequences are MNHEY and SVGAGI. V lost 6 bases and J lost 1, with 10 bases in between. The CDR3 is made up of 15 amino acids. The CDR3 nucleotides are TGTGCCAGCAGGCGGGGTGCGTCCTATAATTCACCCCTCCACTTT. This gives the protein CASRRGASYNSPLHF.

With regard to this clone: One end of the junction varies from germline; a read error may be responsible. The chain recombines TRBV7-7 with TRBJ1-5, with 10 bases matching TRBD1. The CDR3 is made up of 17 amino acids. Germline V gene data show CDR1 as SSHAT and CDR2 as FNYEAQ (reference sequence). In DNA form, the CDR3 reads TGTGCTAGCAGCGCCGGGACAGGGGTAGAGAGCAATCAGCCCCAGCATTTT. It translates to CASSAGTGVESNQPQHF.

V usage is TRBV5-1 and J usage is TRBJ2-1; the match to TRBD2 covers 10 bases. J was trimmed by 5 bases and V by 6 bases; bases with no gene match: 2. Germline-derived CDR1 and CDR2 are SGHRS and YFSETQ. This CDR3 comprises 13 residues. The CDR3 nucleotides read TGCGCCAGCAAGCGGGGGGGTAACAATGAGCAGTTCTTC. Residues: CASKRGGNNEQFF.

This clone has at least ten counts. The chain employs TRBV28 and TRBJ1-6, with D unclear. There are 12 residues in the CDR3. V lost 6 bases, J lost 6 bases, and 6 bases lay in between. CDR1 and CDR2 from the germline V gene are MDHEN and SYDVKM. CDR3 bases: TGTGCCAGCAGGGCTTCTAATTCACCCCTCCACTTT. Translated: CASRASNSPLHF.

The chain links TRBV6-5 to TRBJ2-7; maybe TRBD2 (5 bases). The CDR3 is 10 amino acids. CDR1 is MNHEY and CDR2 is SVGAGI in the germline V gene. Trimming took 9 bases from V and 7 from J, leaving 10 bases between them. The CDR3 is CARSSGEQYF. DNA for the CDR3: TGTGCCAGGTCCTCGGGGGAGCAGTACTTC.

The CDR3 here is CASSRGQFTGELFF. DNA of the CDR3: TGTGCCAGTAGCAGGGGACAGTTCACCGGGGAGCTGTTTTTT. V is TRBV19 and J is TRBJ2-2, with 7 nucleotides matching TRBD1. The CDR3 is 14 amino acids. The junction had 5 bases not matched to a gene; V was cut back by 6 bases and J by 4 bases. Germline CDR1 and CDR2: LNHDA and SQIVND (reference sequence). Looking up the rest from reference TRBV19 and TRBJ2-2 gives the full variable domain: DGGITQSPKYLFRKEGQNVTLSCEQNLNHDAMYWYRQDPGQGLRLIYYSQIVNDFQKGDIAEGYSVSREKKESFPLTVTSAQKNPTAFYLCASSRGQFTGELFFGEGSRLTVL.

V is TRBV29-1 and J is TRBJ1-1; D possibly corresponds to TRBD1 (6 bases). Germline CDR1 reads SQVTM; CDR2 reads ANQGSEA. The CDR3 length is 14 residues. V shed 5 bases and J shed 1 base, with 14 bases lying between them. The CDR3 region has the DNA TGCAGCGTTTCCCCCGGGACAAAGAACACTGAAGCTTTCTTT. Residues: CSVSPGTKNTEAFF.